The sample holds one count of the clone carrying this TCR beta chain. This sample stems from a study of blood T cell repertoires in COVID-19. Assay used: immunoSEQ multiplex PCR; TCRdb lists only in-frame clones, some missing. The table includes about 190,000 clones, about 85% detected once. CDR1 is LNHDA and CDR2 is SQIVND in the germline V gene (reference sequence). The CDR3 extends over 13 amino acids. V was pared by 5 bases and J by 5 bases, with 12 bases between. The source material was peripheral blood. The rearrangement links TRBV19 to TRBJ1-1; D gene uncertain. This TCR was recovered from a human donor in a cohort sampled during active COVID-19. The CDR3 region has the DNA TGTGCCAGTAGTGTTATTGGAGGGACTGAAGCTTTCTTT. Translation gives CASSVIGGTEAFF.